This T cell receptor (beta chain) derives from a study of cytomegalovirus exposure and HLA in healthy donors. The CDR3 totals 15 residues. J was trimmed by 2 bases and V by 11 bases; bases with no gene match: 8. The V gene's germline CDR1 is SNHLY and CDR2 FYNNEI. 13 Jbeta primers and 60 Vbeta primers were used for the PCR. Some clones are missing from TCRdb's copy, which holds only in-frame ones; the method was immunoSEQ multiplex PCR. Altogether about 150,000 clones are present, roughly 80% being singletons, with the ten largest covering 3% to 3.5%. This TCR derives from a woman aged 40 to 50 in good health and CMV-seronegative. The chain employs TRBV2 and TRBJ2-3; 12 positions match TRBD2. Sequenced material: PBMCs. CDR3 region: CAGSSGGAFTDTQYF. The CDR3 bases are TGTGCCGGTTCTAGCGGGGGGGCATTCACAGATACGCAGTATTTT.